A single sample is the source of the 3 T cell receptor beta chains below, sequenced in a study of identical twins' blood T cells. TCRdb reprocessed the 5' RACE reads via MiXCR and lists one record per CDR3 protein. The data hold 300,000 to 400,000 distinct CDR3 sequences, with approximately 30% observed a single time. The sequencing sample was made of PBMCs. The source is a woman between 18 and 50 years old in good health.

The chain links TRBV19 to TRBJ1-5; D remains ambiguous. CDR3 length: 14 residues. Trimming removed 3 bases from V and 4 bases from J, with 10 bases in between. Germline CDR1 reads LNHDA; CDR2 reads SQIVND (reference sequence). The CDR3 is CASSMGSRNQPQHF. CDR3 DNA sequence: TGTGCCAGTAGTATGGGTAGCAGGAATCAGCCCCAGCATTTT.

This clonotype has only a few counts. V gene TRBV6-5 combines with J gene TRBJ1-4; weak D call: TRBD1 (5 bases). Germline values: CDR1 MNHEY, CDR2 SVGAGI. V was pared by 6 bases and J by 6 bases, with 14 bases between. This CDR3 is 14 amino acids long. The CDR3: CASSSHKGHEKLFF. In DNA, the CDR3 is TGTGCCAGCAGCTCCCATAAGGGGCATGAAAAACTGTTTTTT.

This clonotype was seen at least ten times. The V and J genes are TRBV29-1 and TRBJ1-5; D gene unclear. V was trimmed by 5 bases and J by 7 bases, leaving 15 bases between them. Germline CDR1 and CDR2: SQVTM and ANQGSEA. The CDR3 sequence is 13 residues long. The DNA for the CDR3 is TGCAGCGTTATAGGGCAGAAGGGCCAGCCCCAGCATTTT. Translation: CSVIGQKGQPQHF.